This T cell receptor (beta chain) came from a study of CDR3 diversity in severe acne. MiXCR, run by TCRdb on the PCR reads, gives a single entry per CDR3 protein. This table holds about 84,000 distinct CDR3 sequences, about 54% found once. Germline CDR1 and CDR2: SGHVS and FQNEAQ. Trimming pared 5 bases from V and 3 bases from J, leaving 14 bases between. CDR3 length: 14 amino acids. The receptor was isolated from a male donor in good health, without acne. The chain has TRBV7-8 and TRBJ2-7; weak D call: TRBD2 (6 bases). Sequenced input: blood. DNA for the CDR3: TGTGCCAGCAGCGTCCGGGACTCGGGCTACGAGCAGTACTTC. Protein: CASSVRDSGYEQYF.